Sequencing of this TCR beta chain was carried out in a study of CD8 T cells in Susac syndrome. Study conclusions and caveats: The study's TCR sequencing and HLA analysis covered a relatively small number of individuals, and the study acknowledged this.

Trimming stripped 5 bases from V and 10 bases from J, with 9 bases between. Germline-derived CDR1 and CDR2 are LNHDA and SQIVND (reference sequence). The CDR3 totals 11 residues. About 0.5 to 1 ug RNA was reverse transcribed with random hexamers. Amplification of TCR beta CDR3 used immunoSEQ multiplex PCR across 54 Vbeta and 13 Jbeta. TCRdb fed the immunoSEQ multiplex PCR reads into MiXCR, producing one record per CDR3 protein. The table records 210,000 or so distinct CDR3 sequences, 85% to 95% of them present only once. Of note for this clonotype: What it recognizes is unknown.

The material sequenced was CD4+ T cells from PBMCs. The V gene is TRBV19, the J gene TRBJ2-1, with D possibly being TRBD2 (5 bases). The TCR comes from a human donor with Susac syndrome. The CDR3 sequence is CASSSSGEQFF. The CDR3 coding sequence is TGTGCCAGTAGTTCCTCGGGAGAGCAGTTCTTC. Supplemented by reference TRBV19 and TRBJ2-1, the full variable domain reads DGGITQSPKYLFRKEGQNVTLSCEQNLNHDAMYWYRQDPGQGLRLIYYSQIVNDFQKGDIAEGYSVSREKKESFPLTVTSAQKNPTAFYLCASSSSGEQFFGPGTRLTVL.